Given below is one TCR beta chain in context. With no exception, relapse followed autologous stem cell transplantation in all patients, and brentuximab vedotin exposure varied. This sample was included in a study of PD-1 blockade in classical Hodgkin lymphoma. Data came from immunoSEQ multiplex PCR; TCRdb stores just in-frame clones and leaves some out. The data show some 30,000 clones, 65% to 75% seen once. Trimming removed 9 bases from V and 0 bases from J, with 8 bases in between. This CDR3 spans 12 amino acids. Germline V gives CDR1 MDHEN, CDR2 SYDVKM. The chain recombines TRBV28 with TRBJ1-2; D gene uncertain. This TCR derives from a human donor with classical Hodgkin lymphoma. The source material was peripheral blood mononuclear cells (PBMCs), sampled before the second cycle of nivolumab. CDR3 DNA sequence: TGTGCCAGTAGCGGGGCTAACTATGGCTACACCTTC. Translation: CASSGANYGYTF.